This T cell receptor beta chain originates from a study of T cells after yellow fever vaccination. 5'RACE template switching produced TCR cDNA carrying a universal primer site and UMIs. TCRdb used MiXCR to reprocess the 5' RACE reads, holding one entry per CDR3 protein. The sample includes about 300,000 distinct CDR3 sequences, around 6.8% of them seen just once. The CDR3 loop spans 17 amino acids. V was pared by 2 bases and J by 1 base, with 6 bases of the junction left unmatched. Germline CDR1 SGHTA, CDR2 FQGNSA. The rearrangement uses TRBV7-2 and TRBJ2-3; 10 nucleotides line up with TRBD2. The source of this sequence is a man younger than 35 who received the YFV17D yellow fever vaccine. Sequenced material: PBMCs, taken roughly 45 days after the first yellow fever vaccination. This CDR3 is CASSLTSGARGTDTQYF. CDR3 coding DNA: TGTGCCAGCAGCTTAACTAGCGGGGCCCGGGGCACAGATACGCAGTATTTT. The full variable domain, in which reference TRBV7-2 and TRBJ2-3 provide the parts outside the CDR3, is GAGVSQSPSNKVTEKGKDVELRCDPISGHTALYWYRQSLGQGLEFLIYFQGNSAPDKSGLPSDRFSAERTGGSVSTLTIQRTQQEDSAVYLCASSLTSGARGTDTQYFGPGTRLTVL.